This T cell receptor (beta chain) appears in the sequencing data of a study of blood T cell repertoires in COVID-19. At the level of the study: Italy, Spain and the United States were the sources of the convalescent and acute COVID-19 samples. PBMCs, B-cell-depleted T cells, or T cells provided the cDNA or gDNA that made up the material.

The CDR3 loop spans 15 amino acids. Germline assignment: CDR1 SGHDT and CDR2 YYEEEE. V was trimmed by 3 bases and J by 1 base, leaving 11 bases between them. TCRdb's table, derived via immunoSEQ multiplex PCR, lists solely in-frame clones and lacks some. The sample carries 150,000 to 200,000 clones, more than 75% recorded once. This clonotype was sampled from a man aged 60 to 69 with active or convalescent COVID-19. The rearrangement joins TRBV5-6 to TRBJ2-1; D is uncertain. Sequenced: peripheral blood. The CDR3: CASSSPSNSYNEQFF. CDR3 coding DNA: TGTGCCAGCAGCTCCCCAAGCAATTCCTACAATGAGCAGTTCTTC.